This T cell receptor (beta chain) comes out of a study of T cells in Graves' hyperthyroidism and ophthalmopathy. Findings and limits, study-wide: Most expanded thyroid clonotypes above 0.001 recurred in blood. From stable hyperthyroidism, ophthalmopathy was set apart by a 13 V-J model.

Germline V gene lookup returns CDR1 LNHDA and CDR2 SQIVND (reference sequence). The CDR3 sequence is 12 residues long. V dropped 9 bases and J dropped 4 bases, with 11 bases sitting between them. With respect to this clonotype: The antigen remains unidentified.

Patients showing uncontrolled infection, other autoimmune disease, pregnancy or lactation were ineligible. Amplified TCR beta CDR3 regions came from RNA transcripts. The HTBI primer set drove a first-round RT-PCR of the TCR CDR3. TCRdb recomputed calls from the multiplex PCR reads with MiXCR, one row per CDR3 protein. The sample consists of some 490,000 distinct CDR3 sequences, approximately 23% of them appearing once. The clonotype comes from a woman aged 70 to 79 with Graves' ophthalmopathy. The J gene is TRBJ2-3, the V gene TRBV19, with D tentatively TRBD2 (5 bases). Sequencing input: blood. Written as DNA, the CDR3 is TGTGCCAGCCGACGCGGGTCAGATACGCAGTATTTT. Protein: CASRRGSDTQYF. The variable domain in full, completed from reference TRBV19 and TRBJ2-3, reads DGGITQSPKYLFRKEGQNVTLSCEQNLNHDAMYWYRQDPGQGLRLIYYSQIVNDFQKGDIAEGYSVSREKKESFPLTVTSAQKNPTAFYLCASRRGSDTQYFGPGTRLTVL.